This TCR beta chain was sequenced during a study of blood T cell repertoires in COVID-19. Per germline, CDR1 SNHLY and CDR2 FYNNEI. Trimming shortened V by 1 base and J by 5 bases, and 12 bases separated the two germline ends. The CDR3 consists of 15 residues. Using immunoSEQ multiplex PCR, the repertoire was profiled, and TCRdb retains in-frame clones only, with some absent. The sample lists some 83,000 clones; approximately 88% were seen once. The sequenced material came from peripheral blood. The gene calls are TRBV2 and TRBJ1-5; D possibly corresponds to TRBD1 (5 bases). The sequence came from an elderly woman with active or convalescent COVID-19. CDR3: CASSEEQGNYQPQHF. The CDR3 region has the DNA TGTGCCAGCAGTGAAGAGCAGGGCAATTATCAGCCCCAGCATTTT.